The 19 T cell receptor beta chains listed next were all sequenced from one sample in a study of radiation and T cells in renal cell carcinoma. Only in-frame clones appear in the TCRdb table, and some are missing; sequencing was by immunoSEQ multiplex PCR. This repertoire shows 50,000 to 65,000 clones, over 60% found once; its top ten account for less than 8%. Time point indicated: blood 4 weeks post-SBRT, at nephrectomy. Described treatment: 15 Gy SBRT to primary tumor, nephrectomy 4 weeks later. The sample in question was blood, obtained from a patient whose treatment included radiotherapy and nephrectomy. These receptors all stem from a man aged 55 to 70 with renal cell carcinoma.

This chain joins TRBV29-1 and TRBJ2-5; possible D gene TRBD2, 6 bases. The CDR3 extends over 16 amino acids. Germline assignment: CDR1 SQVTM and CDR2 ANQGSEA. Trimming took 3 bases from V and 2 from J, leaving 19 bases between them. The CDR3: CSVDRDFSKGQETQYF. The CDR3 DNA reads TGCAGCGTTGACCGGGACTTTAGCAAGGGTCAAGAGACCCAGTACTTC.

The chain combines TRBV5-1 with TRBJ1-1; 7 bases match TRBD1. CDR3 length: 16 residues. V was pared by 4 bases and J by 0 bases, with 9 bases of the junction left unmatched. Germline V gene sequence: CDR1 SGHRS, CDR2 YFSETQ. The CDR3 spells CASSTRQGEMNTEAFF. The CDR3 region has the DNA TGCGCCAGCAGCACCAGACAGGGAGAGATGAACACTGAAGCTTTCTTT. The entire variable domain, with the rest obtained from reference TRBV5-1 and TRBJ1-1, is as follows: KAGVTQTPRYLIKTRGQQVTLSCSPISGHRSVSWYQQTPGQGLQFLFEYFSETQRNKGNFPGRFSGRQFSNSRSEMNVSTLELGDSALYLCASSTRQGEMNTEAFFGQGTRLTVV.

This clone was detected only once. The V call is TRBV7-6, the J call TRBJ2-1, with D maybe TRBD2 (6 bases). V lost 3 bases and J lost 0, with 9 bases in between. The CDR3 sequence is 15 residues long. Germline V lookup: CDR1 SGHVS, CDR2 FNYEAQ. For the CDR3, the DNA is TGTGCCAGCAGCTTCCGGGGGAGCTCCTACAATGAGCAGTTCTTC. The encoded protein is CASSFRGSSYNEQFF.

The chain combines TRBV15 with TRBJ2-7, with 11 bases lining up with TRBD1. This CDR3 has 15 residues. Trimming at V came to 1 base and at J to 5 bases, leaving 4 bases not matched to a gene. Germline lookup yields CDR1 LNHNV and CDR2 YYDKDF (reference sequence). The DNA for the CDR3 is TGTGCCACCAGCAGAGCCGGACAGGGGGCTGACGAGCAGTACTTC. Encoded protein: CATSRAGQGADEQYF.

J is TRBJ1-1 and V is TRBV28; TRBD1 matches 8 bases. The J segment lost 3 bases and the V segment lost 1 base, leaving 4 bases of the junction unmatched. The CDR3 is made up of 15 amino acids. The germline CDR1 and CDR2 sequences are MDHEN and SYDVKM. DNA of the CDR3: TGTGCCAGCAGTTTATTAACAGGGGGGCACACTGAAGCTTTCTTT. Its protein is CASSLLTGGHTEAFF. Full variable domain (outside the CDR3, taken from reference TRBV28 and TRBJ1-1): DVKVTQSSRYLVKRTGEKVFLECVQDMDHENMFWYRQDPGLGLRLIYFSYDVKMKEKGDIPEGYSVSREKKERFSLILESASTNQTSMYLCASSLLTGGHTEAFFGQGTRLTVV.

Concerning this clone: The sample has other DNA sequences that encode this CDR3 too. The chain joins TRBV6-6 to TRBJ2-1, with D unresolved. There are 12 residues in the CDR3. Germline CDR1 is MNHNY and CDR2 is SVGAGI (reference sequence). Deletions cut 0 bases from V and 9 bases from J, with 6 bases between. This CDR3 is CASSYSVIEQFF. CDR3 nucleotide sequence: TGTGCCAGCAGTTACTCAGTCATTGAGCAGTTCTTC.

This clone was counted a few times. V is TRBV10-3 and J is TRBJ1-2; possible D gene TRBD1, 5 bases. The germline gives CDR1 ENHRY, CDR2 SYGVKD. V was trimmed by 4 bases and J by 4 bases, leaving 19 bases between them. The CDR3 has 16 residues. The chain's CDR3 is CAISVVSRDFIYGYTF. The CDR3 DNA sequence: TGTGCCATCAGTGTTGTCTCCCGGGACTTCATCTATGGCTACACCTTC.

This clone is a singleton in its sample. In DNA form, the CDR3 reads TGTGCTAGTGGTTTGGTACGAATAGGAGTCGGTAGCGCCGGGGAGCTGTTTTTT. It translates to CASGLVRIGVGSAGELFF. V is TRBV12-5 and J is TRBJ2-2, with D perhaps TRBD2 (5 bases). The germline V and J ends were trimmed by 0 bases and 6 bases, with 20 bases remaining between them. The germline V gene has CDR1 LGHNT and CDR2 FRNRAP. This CDR3 has 18 residues.

This chain uses TRBV7-2 with TRBJ1-3, with D possibly being TRBD1 (6 bases). V was clipped by 1 base and J by 1 base, with 14 bases between them. There are 17 residues in the CDR3. Per germline, CDR1 SGHTA and CDR2 FQGNSA. In nucleotides, the CDR3 is TGTGCCAGCAGCTTAGTATTACAGGGATTATCTGGAAACACCATATATTTT. Its translation is CASSLVLQGLSGNTIYF.

The chain links TRBV7-9 to TRBJ2-1; no reliable D call. This CDR3 is 14 amino acids long. CDR1 and CDR2 from the germline V gene are SEHNR and FQNEAQ (reference sequence). V was cut by 1 base and J by 5 bases, with 9 bases left in between. DNA for the CDR3: TGTGCCAGCAGCTTAGTAGTGGCTAACAATGAGCAGTTCTTC. It translates to CASSLVVANNEQFF.

V usage is TRBV6-1 and J usage is TRBJ2-4, with D perhaps TRBD1 (6 bases). The CDR3 covers 15 residues. Per the germline V gene, CDR1 is MNHNS and CDR2 is SASEGT. V shed 1 base and J shed 4 bases, with 11 bases lying between them. The CDR3 DNA reads as TGTGCCAGCAGTGAAGTAAACAGGGAGAAAAACATTCAGTACTTC. It translates to CASSEVNREKNIQYF.

J is TRBJ1-3 and V is TRBV7-9, with D hard to call. This CDR3 comprises 14 residues. V gave up 1 base and J gave up 2 bases, with 6 bases separating them. CDR1 is SEHNR, CDR2 FQNEAQ, per germline (reference sequence). The CDR3 bases are TGTGCCAGCAGCTTAGTTATCACTGGAAACACCATATATTTT. This sequence encodes CASSLVITGNTIYF.

The rearrangement links TRBV11-1 to TRBJ2-5, with 11 bases fitting TRBD2. There are 15 residues in the CDR3. Germline assignment: CDR1 SGHAT and CDR2 FQDESV (reference sequence). V lost 3 bases, J lost 2 bases, and 2 bases stayed unmatched. The CDR3 sequence: CASSFGTSGQETQYF. The CDR3 DNA sequence: TGTGCCAGCAGCTTTGGGACTAGCGGTCAAGAGACCCAGTACTTC.

This chain joins TRBV9 and TRBJ1-6; TRBD1 might be the D (5 bases). Germline V lookup: CDR1 SGDLS, CDR2 YYNGEE. The V end lost 4 bases, the J end lost 7 bases, and 18 bases lay between the germline ends. The CDR3 consists of 16 residues. CDR3 sequence reads: CASSSGQGRINSPLHF. The CDR3 DNA is TGTGCCAGCAGCTCGGGTCAGGGTAGGATCAATTCACCCCTCCACTTT. Using reference TRBV9 and TRBJ1-6 for the parts outside the CDR3, the full variable domain is DSGVTQTPKHLITATGQRVTLRCSPRSGDLSVYWYQQSLDQGLQFLIQYYNGEERAKGNILERFSAQQFPDLHSELNLSSLELGDSALYFCASSSGQGRINSPLHFGNGTRLTVT.

V usage is TRBV11-3 and J usage is TRBJ2-1; D gene ambiguous. The germline V gene has CDR1 SGHNT and CDR2 YENEEA. This CDR3 has 14 amino acids. The germline V and J ends were trimmed by 0 bases and 4 bases, with 7 bases remaining between them. The CDR3: CASSLDHSYNEQFF. The CDR3 nucleotides read TGTGCCAGCAGCTTAGATCATAGTTACAATGAGCAGTTCTTC. The complete variable domain, with remaining parts taken from reference TRBV11-3 and TRBJ2-1, reads EAGVVQSPRYKIIEKKQPVAFWCNPISGHNTLYWYLQNLGQGPELLIRYENEEAVDDSQLPKDRFSAERLKGVDSTLKIQPAELGDSAVYLCASSLDHSYNEQFFGPGTRLTVL.

This clone was detected only a few times. This sequence joins TRBV7-9 and TRBJ2-7, with D possibly TRBD1 on 6 matching bases. This CDR3 comprises 16 residues. The V gene lost 7 bases and the J gene lost 0 bases, with 19 bases spanning the gap. Germline V gene lookup returns CDR1 SEHNR and CDR2 FQNEAQ (reference sequence). The CDR3 region is CASKPNRAGSSYEQYF. As DNA, the CDR3 is TGTGCCAGCAAGCCAAACAGGGCTGGCAGCTCCTACGAGCAGTACTTC.

This clone has a handful of counts. The chain is built from TRBV18 and TRBJ1-1; 8 bases are a match to TRBD1. V lost 1 base to trimming and J lost 5 bases; unmatched junction nucleotides: 3. This CDR3 is built from 14 residues. CDR1 and CDR2 (germline): KGHSH, LQKENI. The CDR3 sequence: CASSPRQGMTEAFF. CDR3 nucleotides: TGTGCCAGCTCACCACGACAGGGGATGACTGAAGCTTTCTTT. Complete variable domain (other parts from reference TRBV18 and TRBJ1-1): NAGVMQNPRHLVRRRGQEARLRCSPMKGHSHVYWYRQLPEEGLKFMVYLQKENIIDESGMPKERFSAEFPKEGPSILRIQQVVRGDSAAYFCASSPRQGMTEAFFGQGTRLTVV.

The chain couples TRBV4-3 to TRBJ2-5; 13 positions agree with TRBD2. Germline CDR1 and CDR2: LGHNA and YSLEER. V trimming: 6 bases; J trimming: 7 bases; junction bases outside the gene matches: 8. CDR3 size: 15 residues. The CDR3: CASSQGTSGVATQYF. CDR3 coding DNA: TGCGCCAGCAGTCAGGGGACTAGCGGGGTGGCGACCCAGTACTTC.

The gene calls are TRBV11-3 and TRBJ2-3; the match to TRBD2 covers 10 bases. J lost 2 bases, V lost 3 bases, and 5 bases had no gene match. The CDR3 extends over 16 amino acids. The germline V gene has CDR1 SGHNT and CDR2 YENEEA. The CDR3 sequence is CASSFGLAALTDTQYF. The CDR3 DNA follows: TGTGCCAGCAGCTTCGGACTAGCGGCTCTCACAGATACGCAGTATTTT.